These 32 T cell receptor beta chains share one sample of origin, sequenced in a study of T-cell reconstitution after alpha-beta-depleted transplantation in children. The library targeted TCRbeta and was prepared with unique molecular identifiers. TCRdb independently ran MiXCR on the PCR reads; one entry per CDR3 protein. Of about 610,000 distinct CDR3 sequences listed, over 9.5% are singletons. The sequencing here drew on PBMCs from the stem cell graft donor, taken from the stem cell graft. The receptors shown here come from a human donor who donated a stem cell graft to a child with acute myeloid leukemia.

The V and J genes are TRBV7-2 and TRBJ2-7, with 8 positions matching TRBD1. The CDR3 has 16 residues. Germline loops: CDR1 SGHTA, CDR2 FQGNSA. V was pared by 5 bases and J by 0 bases, with 9 bases of the junction left unmatched. Written as DNA, the CDR3 is TGTGCCAGCAGCCTTGACTGGACAGGGCCCTCCTACGAGCAGTACTTC. This gives the protein CASSLDWTGPSYEQYF.

The V and J genes are TRBV14 and TRBJ2-7; 8 bases map to TRBD1. V trimming: 1 base; J trimming: 5 bases; junction bases outside the gene matches: 13. The CDR3 spans 17 residues. The V gene's germline CDR1 is SGHDN and CDR2 FVKESK. Written as DNA, the CDR3 is TGTGCCAGCAGCCAAGGGGCAGGGGGCGGGCCCCAAAACGAGCAGTACTTC. Translation: CASSQGAGGGPQNEQYF. Full variable domain (remainder filled in from reference TRBV14 and TRBJ2-7): EAGVTQFPSHSVIEKGQTVTLRCDPISGHDNLYWYRRVMGKEIKFLLHFVKESKQDESGMPNNRFLAERTGGTYSTLKVQPAELEDSGVYFCASSQGAGGGPQNEQYFGPGTRLTVT.

The chain links TRBV7-3 to TRBJ2-6, with D possibly being TRBD1 (6 bases). The CDR3 covers 16 residues. Germline lookup yields CDR1 SGHTA and CDR2 FQGTGA. Trimming removed 3 bases from V and 0 bases from J, with 9 bases in between. The CDR3 bases are TGTGCCAGCAGCTTTCAGGGGTCCTCTGGGGCCAACGTCCTGACTTTC. Amino acid sequence: CASSFQGSSGANVLTF.

This clonotype has at least ten counts. V gene TRBV18 combines with J gene TRBJ2-7; D may be TRBD2 (6 bases). The CDR3 sequence is 13 residues long. The germline gives CDR1 KGHSH, CDR2 LQKENI. V lost 6 bases to trimming and J lost 4 bases, with 13 bases between them. The CDR3 region has the DNA TGTGCCAGCTCCCCTACGCGGGATTACGAGCAGTACTTC. Amino acids: CASSPTRDYEQYF.

The rearrangement uses TRBV5-1 and TRBJ2-2, with TRBD2 matching over 7 bases. The CDR3 extends over 14 amino acids. Looked up from germline, CDR1 is SGHRS and CDR2 is YFSETQ. The V gene end was trimmed by 3 bases and the J gene end by 6 bases; junction bases not matched to a gene: 5. The chain's CDR3 is CASSSGLVAGELFF. For the CDR3, the DNA is TGCGCCAGCAGCTCCGGACTAGTCGCCGGGGAGCTGTTTTTT.

In this sample, this clonotype turned up many times. The chain employs TRBV20-1 and TRBJ2-7; tentatively, D is TRBD1 (6 bases). Germline-derived CDR1 and CDR2 are DFQATT and SNEGSKA (reference sequence). The CDR3 length is 14 residues. Trimming left V 1 base short and J 6 bases short, with 16 bases between. As DNA, the CDR3 is TGCAGTGCTAGAGGGGAACAGGGCGGTGGCGAGCAGTACTTC. It yields the protein CSARGEQGGGEQYF.

V usage is TRBV6-2 or TRBV6-3 and J usage is TRBJ2-7; D possibly matches TRBD1 or TRBD2 (5 bases each). The CDR3 runs to 15 residues. V was clipped by 10 bases and J by 2 bases, with 21 bases between them. CDR1 MNHEY and CDR2 SVGEGT come from the germline V gene. The CDR3 DNA sequence: TGTGCCACCCGATTCGCCGGGACGCACACCTACGAGCAGTACTTC. As protein: CATRFAGTHTYEQYF.

The rearrangement uses TRBV3-1 and TRBJ1-6; possibly TRBD1 for D (6 bases). The V end was cut by 1 base, the J end by 5 bases, with 12 bases between. Germline CDR1 LGHDT, CDR2 YNNKEL (reference sequence). The length of the CDR3 is 16 residues. The CDR3 here is CASSQVGAIDNSPLHF. DNA for the CDR3: TGTGCCAGCAGCCAAGTGGGGGCTATCGATAATTCACCCCTCCACTTT. Using reference TRBV3-1 and TRBJ1-6 for the parts outside the CDR3, the full variable domain is DTAVSQTPKYLVTQMGNDKSIKCEQNLGHDTMYWYKQDSKKFLKIMFSYNNKELIINETVPNRFSPKSPDKAHLNLHINSLELGDSAVYFCASSQVGAIDNSPLHFGNGTRLTVT.

This clonotype was seen a handful of times. The rearrangement joins TRBV24-1 to TRBJ2-1, with 13 nucleotides matching TRBD2. CDR1 KGHDR and CDR2 SFDVKD come from the germline V gene. Losses at the gene ends were 4 bases for V and 2 bases for J; bases not matched to a gene: 4. The CDR3 covers 17 residues. CDR3 nucleotide sequence: TGTGCCACCAGTGACCCCGGGACTAGCGGGGCCTACAATGAGCAGTTCTTC. Its translation is CATSDPGTSGAYNEQFF.

There are many counts of this clonotype. The chain recombines TRBV9 with TRBJ2-7; a possible D gene is TRBD2 (6 bases). This CDR3 comprises 13 residues. Trimming removed 3 bases from V and 6 bases from J, with 13 bases in between. Germline CDR1 and CDR2: SGDLS and YYNGEE. Written as DNA, the CDR3 is TGTGCCAGCAGCGCTCTCGGGGGAACCGAGCAGTACTTC. Its translation: CASSALGGTEQYF. Full variable domain (rest looked up from reference TRBV9 and TRBJ2-7): DSGVTQTPKHLITATGQRVTLRCSPRSGDLSVYWYQQSLDQGLQFLIQYYNGEERAKGNILERFSAQQFPDLHSELNLSSLELGDSALYFCASSALGGTEQYFGPGTRLTVT.

This clonotype was observed many times. The chain uses TRBV6-5 and TRBJ2-3, with 10 bases matching TRBD2. The CDR3 length is 17 residues. Germline V lookup: CDR1 MNHEY, CDR2 SVGAGI. The J segment lost 0 bases and the V segment lost 4 bases, leaving 7 bases of the junction unmatched. The DNA for the CDR3 is TGTGCCAGCAGTTCGCTAGCGGGAGTGGGAAGCACAGATACGCAGTATTTT. It is translated as CASSSLAGVGSTDTQYF.

This clonotype was seen ten or more times. For the CDR3, the DNA is TGTGCCAGCAGCGTAGATCCCGTTGGTAGCGGGAAGGGATACGAGCAGTACTTC. Encoded protein: CASSVDPVGSGKGYEQYF. The chain couples TRBV9 to TRBJ2-7; 8 bases are a match to TRBD2. The J segment lost 4 bases and the V segment lost 0 bases, leaving 15 bases of the junction unmatched. The germline V gene has CDR1 SGDLS and CDR2 YYNGEE. The CDR3 is 18 residues long.

This clonotype was counted a few times. The chain links TRBV12-3 or TRBV12-4 to TRBJ1-5; D is perhaps TRBD1 (6 bases). Deletions cut 7 bases from V and 1 base from J, with 11 bases between. The CDR3 extends over 14 amino acids. The CDR3 nucleotides read TGTGCCAGCAACCAGGGGAGGAGCAATCAGCCCCAGCATTTT. Translating gives CASNQGRSNQPQHF.

The rearrangement joins TRBV3-1 to TRBJ1-5, with D maybe TRBD1 (5 bases). Germline V gene sequence: CDR1 LGHDT, CDR2 YNNKEL (reference sequence). The CDR3 has 14 amino acids. The V end was cut by 4 bases, the J end by 5 bases, with 12 bases between. The CDR3 DNA follows: TGTGCCAGCAGCCTGACAGTCGGAGATCAGCCCCAGCATTTT. This gives the protein CASSLTVGDQPQHF.

This clonotype was counted at least ten times. This chain links TRBV6-2 or TRBV6-3 with TRBJ2-7, with D maybe TRBD1 (5 bases). The CDR3 has 11 residues. CDR1 is MNHEY, CDR2 SVGEGT, per germline. The V end was cut by 7 bases, the J end by 4 bases, with 8 bases between. This CDR3 is CASTQGYEQYF. In DNA, the CDR3 is TGTGCCAGCACCCAGGGATACGAGCAGTACTTC.

Only a few counts were recorded for this clonotype. The chain uses TRBV29-1 and TRBJ1-4; D is unclear. Germline assignment: CDR1 SQVTM and CDR2 ANQGSEA. The length of the CDR3 is 14 residues. The V end was cut by 3 bases, the J end by 0 bases, with 8 bases between. CDR3 region: CSVEGRATNEKLFF. For the CDR3, the DNA is TGCAGCGTTGAGGGGAGGGCAACTAATGAAAAACTGTTTTTT. Full variable domain (missing parts from reference TRBV29-1 and TRBJ1-4): SAVISQKPSRDICQRGTSLTIQCQVDSQVTMMFWYRQQPGQSLTLIATANQGSEATYESGFVIDKFPISRPNLTFSTLTVSNMSPEDSSIYLCSVEGRATNEKLFFGSGTQLSVL.

The sample holds a few counts of this clonotype. The rearrangement uses TRBV27 and TRBJ2-7; 7 bases align to TRBD1. The CDR3 contains 14 residues. In germline, CDR1 is MNHEY, CDR2 SMNVEV (reference sequence). Germline trimming cut 5 bases from V and 2 bases from J; bases unmatched to any gene: 6. The CDR3 bases are TGTGCCAGCAGTCCCCAGACAGGGCCCTACGAGCAGTACTTC. It translates to CASSPQTGPYEQYF.

This clonotype was observed a few times. The gene calls are TRBV6-4 and TRBJ2-1, with no clear D. V lost 10 bases, J lost 5 bases, and 3 bases lay in between. The CDR3 consists of 9 residues. Germline assignment: CDR1 MRHNA and CDR2 SNTAGT. CDR3 loop: CAKDNEQFF. CDR3 coding DNA: TGTGCCAAAGACAATGAGCAGTTCTTC.

This clonotype was seen at least ten times. The junction departs from the called germline gene at one end, perhaps through a read error. The chain couples TRBV7-7 to TRBJ1-4, with D maybe TRBD1 (5 bases). The CDR3 loop spans 15 amino acids. In germline, CDR1 is SSHAT, CDR2 FNYEAQ (reference sequence). CDR3 coding DNA: TGTGCTAGCAGCTCAGGAGCAGGGAGTAATGAAAAACTGTTTTTT. Amino acids: CASSSGAGSNEKLFF.

This clonotype has a handful of counts. This chain uses TRBV5-6 with TRBJ1-1, with D possibly being TRBD1 (5 bases). Germline-derived CDR1 and CDR2 are SGHDT and YYEEEE. V dropped 1 base and J dropped 2 bases, with 15 bases sitting between them. There are 16 residues in the CDR3. CDR3 sequence reads: CASSLRGGVFNTEAFF. The DNA of the CDR3 is TGTGCCAGCAGCTTGAGGGGAGGGGTATTTAACACTGAAGCTTTCTTT.

In its sample, this clonotype was seen a few times. This chain uses TRBV28 with TRBJ2-1; D might be TRBD2 (6 bases). V was trimmed by 6 bases and J by 10 bases, leaving 19 bases between them. The CDR3 sequence is 14 residues long. The germline V gene has CDR1 MDHEN and CDR2 SYDVKM. This CDR3 reads CASRDSPGTSEQFF. CDR3 nucleotides: TGTGCCAGCAGAGACTCCCCCGGGACTTCGGAGCAGTTCTTC.

This rearrangement joins TRBV18 to TRBJ2-4; D remains unclear. The CDR3 has 17 residues. Trimming removed 5 bases from V and 5 bases from J, with 22 bases in between. Germline lookup yields CDR1 KGHSH and CDR2 LQKENI. The CDR3: CASSTSRSFATENIQYF. The CDR3 region has the DNA TGTGCCAGCTCAACGTCGCGGAGTTTTGCTACCGAAAACATTCAGTACTTC.

The V and J genes are TRBV7-3 and TRBJ2-1, with 7 positions matching TRBD1. V gave up 6 bases and J gave up 3 bases; unmatched junction bases: 8. Germline lookup yields CDR1 SGHTA and CDR2 FQGTGA. The CDR3 runs 15 residues. The CDR3 protein is CASSSGQARYNEQFF. CDR3 nucleotide sequence: TGTGCCAGCAGTTCCGGACAGGCCCGCTACAATGAGCAGTTCTTC.

This clonotype has only a few counts. The chain uses TRBV5-1 and TRBJ1-6, with D unresolved. This CDR3 spans 16 amino acids. Trimming removed 4 bases at V and 13 bases at J, with 24 bases between. The V gene's germline CDR1 is SGHRS and CDR2 YFSETQ. The CDR3 coding sequence is TGCGCCAGCAGCCGAGATCCATCCGGGGTCCTCTCGCCCCTCCACTTT. It yields the protein CASSRDPSGVLSPLHF.

The V gene is TRBV12-3 or TRBV12-4, the J gene TRBJ2-2, with D perhaps matching TRBD1 (6 bases). V was cut by 8 bases and J by 0 bases, with 13 bases left in between. This CDR3 has 15 amino acids. This CDR3 reads CASAGQPANTGELFF. For the CDR3, the DNA is TGTGCCAGCGCTGGACAGCCCGCGAACACCGGGGAGCTGTTTTTT.

There are a few counts of this clonotype. The J gene is TRBJ2-7, the V gene TRBV6-2 or TRBV6-3, with 12 bases lining up with TRBD2. Unmatched junction bases numbered 11, after V lost 6 bases and J lost 5 bases. Germline-derived CDR1 and CDR2 are MNHEY and SVGEGT. CDR3 length: 16 amino acids. The CDR3 DNA sequence: TGTGCCAGCAGATCGATACTAGCGGGAGGCCCCCACGAGCAGTACTTC. Translating it yields CASRSILAGGPHEQYF.

The chain recombines TRBV6-1 with TRBJ2-7; 9 positions match TRBD2. Trimming cost V 6 bases and J 2 bases; bases outside gene matches: 8. Per the germline V gene, CDR1 is MNHNS and CDR2 is SASEGT. The CDR3 is 15 amino acids. CDR3 residues: CASSVAGASPYEQYF. CDR3 bases: TGTGCCAGCAGCGTAGCGGGAGCTTCCCCCTACGAGCAGTACTTC.

This clonotype was seen repeatedly, ten times or more. This chain joins TRBV20-1 and TRBJ2-2; D gene ambiguous. Trimming took 6 bases from V and 4 from J, leaving 12 bases between them. In germline, CDR1 is DFQATT, CDR2 SNEGSKA (reference sequence). CDR3 length: 13 amino acids. The CDR3 nucleotides read TGCAGTGCCGACCGCGAGGTCACCGGGGAGCTGTTTTTT. It is translated as CSADREVTGELFF.

This clonotype was detected a few times. J is TRBJ2-1 and V is TRBV28, with 7 bases aligning to TRBD1. CDR1 and CDR2 (germline): MDHEN, SYDVKM. The CDR3 loop spans 15 amino acids. Trimming cost V 4 bases and J 5 bases; bases outside gene matches: 8. The CDR3: CASSSFTGEHNEQFF. As DNA, the CDR3 is TGTGCCAGCAGTTCCTTTACAGGGGAGCACAATGAGCAGTTCTTC. Full variable domain (rest looked up from reference TRBV28 and TRBJ2-1): DVKVTQSSRYLVKRTGEKVFLECVQDMDHENMFWYRQDPGLGLRLIYFSYDVKMKEKGDIPEGYSVSREKKERFSLILESASTNQTSMYLCASSSFTGEHNEQFFGPGTRLTVL.

The chain uses TRBV3-1 and TRBJ2-1; TRBD2 aligns across 14 bases. Germline lookup yields CDR1 LGHDT and CDR2 YNNKEL (reference sequence). This CDR3 is 16 amino acids long. V shed 1 base, J shed 5 bases, and the junction held 1 base outside the gene matches. The CDR3 sequence is CASSQGTSGGNNEQFF. The CDR3 DNA reads TGTGCCAGCAGCCAAGGGACTAGCGGGGGGAACAATGAGCAGTTCTTC.

This clonotype has just a few counts. This rearrangement joins TRBV7-3 to TRBJ2-7, with 9 positions matching TRBD1. Germline trimming cut 6 bases from V and 2 bases from J; bases unmatched to any gene: 11. This CDR3 is 16 amino acids long. The germline CDR1 and CDR2 sequences are SGHTA and FQGTGA. CDR3 bases: TGTGCCAGCAGTTCGCTCACAGGGGGCAGGGCCTACGAGCAGTACTTC. Encoded protein: CASSSLTGGRAYEQYF.

The chain couples TRBV29-1 to TRBJ1-2, with D unresolved. Deletions cut 5 bases from V and 0 bases from J, with 10 bases between. CDR1 is SQVTM, CDR2 ANQGSEA, per germline. This CDR3 is 13 amino acids long. The CDR3, as DNA: TGCAGCGTTCATTCCGGGCCTAACTATGGCTACACCTTC. Its translation is CSVHSGPNYGYTF.